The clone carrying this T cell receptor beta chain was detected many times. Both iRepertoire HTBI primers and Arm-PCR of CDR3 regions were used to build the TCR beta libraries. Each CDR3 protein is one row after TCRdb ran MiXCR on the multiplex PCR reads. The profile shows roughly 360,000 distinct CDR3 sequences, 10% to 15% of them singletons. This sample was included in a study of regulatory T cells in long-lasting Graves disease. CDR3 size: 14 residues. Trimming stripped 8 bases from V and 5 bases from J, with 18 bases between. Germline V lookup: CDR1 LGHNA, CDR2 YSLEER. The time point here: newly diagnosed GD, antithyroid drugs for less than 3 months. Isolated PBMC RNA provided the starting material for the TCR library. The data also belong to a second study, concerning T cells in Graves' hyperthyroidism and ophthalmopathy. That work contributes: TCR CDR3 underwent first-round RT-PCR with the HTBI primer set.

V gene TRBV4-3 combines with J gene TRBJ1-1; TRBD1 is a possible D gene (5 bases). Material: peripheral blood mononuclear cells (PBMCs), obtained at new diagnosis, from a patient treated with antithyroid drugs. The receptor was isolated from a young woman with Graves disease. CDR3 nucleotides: TGCGCCAGCGGAGCTAGTGGGGGTGGGACTGAAGCTTTCTTT. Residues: CASGASGGGTEAFF.